This TCR beta chain derives from a study of T-cell memory formation after mild COVID-19 (dated by TCRdb to 2020 to 2022). General notes on the study: TCR sequence clusters from the two donors were found to be largely donor specific. T-cell clones expanding and contracting after mild COVID-19 in a couple of donors were tracked by longitudinal TCRalpha and TCRbeta repertoire sequencing. Two young, previously healthy adult volunteers, one female and one male, were included in the cohort.

Study-level results and caveats: SARS-CoV-2 specificity of the second-wave clones peaking on day 37 was not confirmed. Balanced CD4/CD8 phenotypes were observed for clones contracting from day 15 to 85, whereas a bias towards CD4+ was observed for a second wave of clones expanding from day 15 to 37. Contracting CD4+ clones were located mainly in the CM and EM memory subsets, whereas CD8+ clones were found to be enriched in EMRA. The detection of some responding clones in pre-infection memory suggests that pre-existing cross-reactive memory T cells joined the SARS-CoV-2 response. Only a couple of mild cases were covered by the study, and larger cohorts that include severe cases with pre-infection samples were considered necessary.

Reads for this sample came from an Illumina NovaSeq 6000. TCRalpha and TCRbeta cDNA libraries were constructed by 5'RACE with constant-segment primers, with sample barcodes and unique molecular identifiers being introduced. Trizol reagent was used to extract RNA from every sample. Amplification of the libraries took two PCR steps, and the second step added a second sample barcode plus Illumina TruSeq adapters. Sequencing of the libraries was done on an Illumina NovaSeq, producing 2 x 150 bp paired-end reads. As for the original processing: Demultiplexing of reads and collapsing into UMI-guided consensus sequences were performed with migec v1.2.7. With mixcr v2.1.11, UMI consensuses were aligned to TRA and TRB V and J templates and assembled into clonotypes. Expanded or contracted clonotypes were those called significant by both edgeR and NoisET, with noise models trained on biological replicates. For edgeR calls, a false discovery rate-adjusted p below 0.01 and a log2 fold-change threshold of 1 were applied. PCA with hierarchical clustering of max-normalized trajectories of the 1000 most abundant clonotypes was used as exploratory dynamics analysis. Separately sequenced CD4+ and CD8+ repertoires were used to assign a CD4 or CD8 phenotype to each responding clone. Using fastp trimming at Q25 and MiXCR clonotype assembly, TCRdb reanalyzed the public sequencing data and kept in-frame beta chains. Rows with a matching CDR3 protein are joined into one entry that keeps the most common DNA and genes. The V and J calls and clone size are TCRdb's, not the authors'. The sample table holds some 300,000 distinct CDR3 sequences, of which 20% to 25% were seen once. In total, the top ten clones hold around a fifth of the sample.

For this chain, trimming is 7 bases at the V end and 0 bases at the J end, and the number of junction bases without a gene match is 4. Including cysteine and phenylalanine, the CDR3 has 14 amino acids. The entry retains the CDR3 DNA only, 42 bases that are in frame from base 1. In this sample, this clonotype turned up many times. This receptor's antigen is unknown. No base quality information exists; no much larger clone differs at one position. Ficoll-Paque density gradient centrifugation was used to isolate PBMCs. The chain employs TRBV12-3 or TRBV12-4 and TRBJ2-3; TRBD1 fits 7 bases in the junction. The sequenced material came from PBMCs or a T cell subset sorted from them (not recorded which). The TCR was taken from a young man who had mild COVID-19 (a few samples of this study predate the infection). The sample titles of this study are shuffled in the database, so cell type and time point are left out; the donor was told from shared clones. CDR3 protein: CASIGGLSTDTQYF. The nucleotide sequence is TGTGCCAGCATAGGGGGCTTGAGCACAGATACGCAGTATTTT.